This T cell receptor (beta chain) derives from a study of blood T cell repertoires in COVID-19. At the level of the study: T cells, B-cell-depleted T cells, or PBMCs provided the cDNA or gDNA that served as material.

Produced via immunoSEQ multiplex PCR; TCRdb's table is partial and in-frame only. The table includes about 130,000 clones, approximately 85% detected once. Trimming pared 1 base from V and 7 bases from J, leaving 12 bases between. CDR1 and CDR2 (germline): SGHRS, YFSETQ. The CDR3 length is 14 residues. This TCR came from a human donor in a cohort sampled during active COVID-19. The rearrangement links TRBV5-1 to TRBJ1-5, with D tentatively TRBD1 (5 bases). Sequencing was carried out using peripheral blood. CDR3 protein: CASSLSGFGQPQHF. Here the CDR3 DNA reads TGCGCCAGCAGCTTGTCAGGGTTCGGACAGCCCCAGCATTTT.